This T cell receptor (beta chain) was retrieved from a study of CD8 T cells in ankylosing spondylitis. This clonotype has a count of ten or more. What it recognizes is unknown. Regarding the study as a whole: CD8+ by phenotype, disease-linked clones were relatively rare in peripheral blood. Reactive arthritis synovial fluid and blood were previously reported to contain some motif variants. Reportedly, disease-linked clones are significantly enriched in ankylosing spondylitis patients' matched synovial fluid.

This CDR3 is 15 amino acids long. Trimming stripped 4 bases from V and 1 base from J, with 12 bases between. The V gene's germline CDR1 is SGHTA and CDR2 FQGNSA. Quantitative 5'-RACE was performed with molecular barcodes, and it yielded the TCR beta libraries. TCRdb reprocessed the 5' RACE reads with MiXCR, giving one entry per CDR3 protein. Of over 200,000 distinct CDR3 sequences in the sample, about 11% were seen once. The chain combines TRBV7-2 with TRBJ2-3; D is unresolved. The sequenced material came from blood, either unsorted or a sorted T cell fraction (not recorded which). This TCR came from a male donor with ankylosing spondylitis or in good health (not recorded which). CDR3 sequence: CASSSGRPRTDTQYF. The DNA of the CDR3 is TGTGCCAGCAGCTCAGGCCGGCCCCGCACAGATACGCAGTATTTT. The variable domain in full, with the rest retrieved from reference TRBV7-2 and TRBJ2-3, is GAGVSQSPSNKVTEKGKDVELRCDPISGHTALYWYRQSLGQGLEFLIYFQGNSAPDKSGLPSDRFSAERTGGSVSTLTIQRTQQEDSAVYLCASSSGRPRTDTQYFGPGTRLTVL.